The T cell receptor beta chain under discussion was sequenced for a study of cytomegalovirus exposure and HLA in healthy donors. To note about this clone: Antigen: not known.

The PCR was carried out with 60 Vbeta primers and 13 Jbeta primers. Some clones are missing from TCRdb's copy, which holds only in-frame ones; the method was immunoSEQ multiplex PCR. Of around 150,000 clones in the sample, about 71% were seen once. Trimming cost V 5 bases and J 8 bases, with 21 bases left between them. The CDR3 is 15 amino acids. Germline CDR1 and CDR2: MDHEN and SYDVKM. Study-wide results and limits: Most TCR sequences showed up rarely, but some public TCRs showed up in many donors. On later analysis, the bulk of CMV-associated TCR beta chains appeared to be HLA-restricted.

The TCR comes from a woman aged 25 to 39 in good health and CMV-seronegative. The V call is TRBV28, the J call TRBJ2-5; a weak D match, TRBD1 (6 bases). The sequencing sample was made of PBMCs. In DNA, the CDR3 is TGTGCCAGCAGTCAACCAGGGGACGGTAGTCTTACCCAGTACTTC. Its protein is CASSQPGDGSLTQYF.